This T cell receptor beta chain stems from a study of blood T cell repertoires in COVID-19 (dated by TCRdb to about 2020). Concerning the study at large: Samples from collaborators originated in the United States, Italy and Spain and spanned both the acute and convalescent phases of COVID-19. The prospective study material was composed of cDNA or gDNA derived from T cells, B-cell-depleted T cells, or PBMCs. Deeply sampled blood TCRbeta repertoires from subjects exposed to, actively infected with, or recovered from COVID-19 were included in the dataset. The repertoires were released in a freely available public database intended as a resource for research on the immune response to SARS-CoV-2. Samples were obtained from the ongoing ImmuneRACE study (first 160 participants) and from 1,000 to 1,500 subjects provided by 6 global collaborators. Nearly every sample came with metadata listing a de-identified subject ID, COVID-19 status, age in years and sex. HLA class I and class II types, where available, came from metadata supplied by the sample provider rather than from assay-based typing.

A word on this clone: Its antigen target is currently unknown. One base away there is no much larger clone; base qualities are not given.

TCRbeta CDR3 regions were amplified from genomic DNA by means of the immunoSEQ Assay, a bias-controlled multiplex PCR. As for the original processing: Nucleated cell counts per sample were estimated from amplification of reference gene primers within the assay. To quantify the absolute abundance of each unique TCRbeta CDR3 rearrangement, sequence reads were collapsed and filtered. Productive Simpson clonality was computed per sample as the square root of Simpson's diversity index over productive rearrangements. Drawn from immuneACCESS, this table holds only the in-frame rearrangements with V and J called that TCRdb kept. Clones are partly lost; checked studies trace under half to an unresolved V gene and leave the rest unexplained. That table is the source of V, J and clone size, and D and trimming were worked out from the DNA. The sample table shows about 200,000 clones, and around 80% are seen once. The ten most abundant clones make up 2.8% of the sample.

Each collaborating institution followed its own protocols to collect whole blood in K2EDTA tubes. For TCRbeta analysis, collaborators shipped samples in one of three forms: frozen whole blood, isolated PBMCs, or DNA extracted from either of those sample types. For CDR1 and CDR2, the germline V gene lists ENHRY and SYGVKD. V is pruned by 4 bases and J by 0 bases, leaving 6 bases of the junction without a gene match. CDR3 length: 16 amino acids, cysteine to phenylalanine. The only DNA kept is the CDR3, 48 bases in frame from the first base. Results and caveats for the whole study, not just this receptor: The amount of clinical and demographic metadata varied by source and participant and was provided uncurated.

The receptor's source is a woman older than 75 with active or convalescent COVID-19. Specimen: peripheral blood. In this chain, TRBV10-3 is recombined with TRBJ1-3, and 7 junction bases match TRBD1. The bases are TGTGCCATCAGTGCCCAGGGACAGACCTCTGGAAACACCATATATTTT. Its translation is CAISAQGQTSGNTIYF.